This is a list of T cell receptor beta chains from one sample in a study of cytomegalovirus exposure and HLA in healthy donors. Method: immunoSEQ multiplex PCR; TCRdb's copy keeps in-frame clones and lacks some. Here the sample spans about 130,000 clones, about 79% being singletons. Material for sequencing was PBMCs. The receptors were gathered from a woman in her 50s in good health and CMV-seronegative. Each CDR3 is given with its conserved first and last residue. A D gene is named only where the DNA matches it firmly. Clone sizes are given selectively: once, few, many, or a class where the clone is expanded.

j_call clone_size v_call d_call cdr3_aa cdr3_nt
TRBJ2-5 once TRBV28 . CASSQGLQETQYF TGTGCCAGCAGTCAGGGACTCCAAGAGACCCAGTACTTC
TRBJ2-3 . TRBV27 . CASSSGRSTDTQYF TGTGCCAGCAGTTCCGGGAGAAGCACAGATACGCAGTATTTT
TRBJ2-5 . TRBV7-9 . CASSLDDFQETQYF TGTGCCAGCAGCTTAGACGACTTTCAAGAGACCCAGTACTTC
TRBJ2-3 . TRBV7-9 . CASIGGGDTQYF TGTGCCAGCATCGGGGGAGGAGATACGCAGTATTTT
TRBJ1-4 . TRBV5-1 TRBD1 CASSWRSRGATNEKLFF TGCGCCAGCAGCTGGCGAAGCAGGGGGGCAACTAATGAAAAACTGTTTTTT
TRBJ2-5 . TRBV5-6 . CASSRVAGKETQYF TGTGCCAGCAGCCGGGTGGCGGGGAAAGAGACCCAGTACTTC
TRBJ1-3 . TRBV13 . CASRERTVSGNTIYF TGTGCCAGCAGGGAAAGGACAGTTTCTGGAAACACCATATATTTT
TRBJ2-7 . TRBV29-1 TRBD2 CSVDWDRKTSRSYEQYF TGCAGCGTTGATTGGGATCGTAAGACTAGCCGGTCCTACGAGCAGTACTTC
TRBJ2-1 . TRBV19 TRBD1 CASSIEPNTYGTGANNEQFF TGTGCCAGTAGTATAGAGCCGAATACTTACGGGACAGGGGCAAACAATGAGCAGTTCTTC
TRBJ2-1 . TRBV18 . CASSLRQGDSSSYNEQFF TGTGCCAGCTCACTCCGTCAAGGGGACTCAAGCTCCTACAATGAGCAGTTCTTC